This T cell receptor beta chain appears in the sequencing data of a study of regulatory T cells in long-lasting Graves disease. Arm-PCR of CDR3 regions and iRepertoire HTBI primers were used to build TCR beta libraries. Each CDR3 protein gets one entry after TCRdb re-called the multiplex PCR reads with MiXCR. The sample carries approximately 470,000 distinct CDR3 sequences, about 17% recorded once. This clonotype has just a few counts. As to time point: newly diagnosed GD, antithyroid drugs for less than 3 months. PBMC RNA served as the TCR library source. Losses at the gene ends were 4 bases for V and 1 base for J; bases not matched to a gene: 0. The germline V gene has CDR1 ENHRY and CDR2 SYGVKD. This CDR3 is built from 14 residues. A further study also used this sample, focusing on T cells in Graves' hyperthyroidism and ophthalmopathy. From that second work: An initial round of RT-PCR targeting the TCR CDR3 relied on the HTBI primer set. Blood also carried most thyroid clonotypes expanded above 0.001.

The sequences come from peripheral blood mononuclear cells (PBMCs), collected at new diagnosis, from a patient treated with antithyroid drugs. The TCR originated in a man in his forties with Graves disease. The chain is built from TRBV10-3 and TRBJ2-2; 7 bases line up with TRBD1. The CDR3 spells CAISGTGNTGELFF. The CDR3 nucleotides are TGTGCCATCAGTGGGACAGGGAACACCGGGGAGCTGTTTTTT.